This TCR beta chain was identified in a study of T cells after yellow fever vaccination. Findings of the study overall: In post-booster samples, most primary-vaccination clones reappeared (just under 98% CD4, roughly 89% CD8).

TCRdb reanalysed the 5' RACE reads using MiXCR and keeps one entry per CDR3 protein. Seen here are 360,000 or so distinct CDR3 sequences, around 10% observed once, and the top ten hold more than 15%. This clonotype was counted only a few times. Its specificity is not known. Trimming left V 4 bases short and J 3 bases short, with 4 bases between. The CDR3 is made up of 11 amino acids. CDR1 and CDR2 from the germline V gene are SGHRS and YFSETQ. Here the sequenced sample was PBMCs, taken on the day of the first yellow fever vaccination. The V gene is TRBV5-1, the J gene TRBJ2-5; D is uncertain. The sequence came from a man younger than 30 who received the YFV17D yellow fever vaccine. The CDR3 nucleotides are TGCGCCAGCAGCGTGAAAGAGACCCAGTACTTC. This gives the protein CASSVKETQYF. Complete variable domain (other parts from reference TRBV5-1 and TRBJ2-5): KAGVTQTPRYLIKTRGQQVTLSCSPISGHRSVSWYQQTPGQGLQFLFEYFSETQRNKGNFPGRFSGRQFSNSRSEMNVSTLELGDSALYLCASSVKETQYFGPGTRLLVL.